This is a list of T cell receptor beta chains from one sample in a study of memory CD4+ T cells and cytomegalovirus serostatus. TCRdb keeps only in-frame clones here, not all; method: immunoSEQ multiplex PCR. The sample carries approximately 92,000 clones, roughly 80% recorded once. The material sequenced was memory CD4+ T cells from blood. The receptors stem from an adult in good health and CMV-seropositive. CDR3s include the opening cysteine and the closing phenylalanine or tryptophan. A D gene is named only where the DNA matches it firmly. Size is stated for part of the rows, as once, few or many counts, or as a class when the clone is expanded.

TRBJ2-7,.,.,TRBV5-4,CASSRDPTGEQYF,TGTGCCAGCAGCAGGGACCCGACTGGGGAGCAGTACTTC
TRBJ1-2,.,TRBD1,TRBV28,CASSPGDRDSGYTF,TGTGCCAGCAGTCCCGGGGACAGAGATAGTGGCTACACCTTC
TRBJ2-5,.,.,TRBV9,CASSFGLHQQETQYF,TGTGCCAGCAGCTTCGGACTCCATCAACAAGAGACCCAGTACTTC
TRBJ1-1,few,.,TRBV19,CASSFGHNTEAFF,TGTGCCAGTAGTTTTGGGCACAACACTGAAGCTTTCTTT
TRBJ1-5,few,TRBD1,TRBV28,CASSSPTGGNQPQHF,TGTGCCAGCAGTTCTCCTACAGGGGGCAATCAGCCCCAGCATTTT
TRBJ2-7,few,TRBD2,TRBV7-2,CASRPGLAGYEQYF,TGTGCCAGCAGACCGGGACTAGCGGGCTACGAGCAGTACTTC
TRBJ2-7,.,.,TRBV18,CASSPGTGGYEQYF,TGTGCCAGCTCACCGGGAACAGGAGGCTACGAGCAGTACTTC
TRBJ2-1,.,TRBD2,TRBV5-6,CASSLEIWASGSDEQFF,TGTGCCAGCAGCTTGGAAATATGGGCTAGCGGGAGTGATGAGCAGTTCTTC
TRBJ2-3,.,TRBD1,TRBV27,CASTPLGDRVTDTQYF,TGTGCCAGCACCCCCCTCGGGGACAGGGTCACAGATACGCAGTATTTT
TRBJ2-7,.,TRBD2,TRBV9,CASKLAEQTNPYEQYF,TGTGCCAGCAAGCTAGCGGAGCAAACTAACCCCTACGAGCAGTACTTC
TRBJ2-1,.,TRBD2,TRBV5-1,CASSSSGLADYNEQFF,TGCGCCAGCAGCTCGTCGGGACTAGCGGACTACAATGAGCAGTTCTTC
TRBJ1-5,.,TRBD1,TRBV6-1,CASSEAGTGGWKPQHF,TGTGCCAGCAGTGAAGCTGGGACAGGGGGCTGGAAACCCCAGCATTTT
TRBJ1-1,.,TRBD1,TRBV19,CASSIRSKGALGTEAFF,TGTGCCAGTAGTATAAGGTCGAAGGGGGCGCTGGGAACTGAAGCTTTCTTT
TRBJ1-1,.,.,TRBV29-1,CSAQTALNMNTEAFF,TGCAGCGCACAGACTGCTCTTAATATGAACACTGAAGCTTTCTTT
TRBJ2-5,.,TRBD2,TRBV2,CASSPAGGLSTETQYF,TGTGCCAGCAGTCCAGCGGGGGGACTTAGCACGGAGACCCAGTACTTC
TRBJ1-3,.,TRBD1,TRBV6-6,CASRGGLAGNTIYF,TGTGCCAGCAGAGGGGGCCTTGCTGGAAACACCATATATTTT
TRBJ2-1,.,TRBD1,TRBV7-8,CASSLGQGGHNEQFF,TGTGCCAGCAGCTTAGGACAGGGCGGTCACAATGAGCAGTTCTTC
TRBJ1-1,.,.,TRBV6-4,CASSDSKGRDTEAFF,TGTGCCAGCAGTGACTCGAAGGGTAGGGACACTGAAGCTTTCTTT
TRBJ2-7,.,TRBD2,TRBV4-2,CASSQQSGGFSSYEQYF,TGTGCCAGCAGCCAACAAAGCGGGGGCTTCAGCTCCTACGAGCAGTACTTC
TRBJ2-7,.,.,TRBV21-1,CASSKGGSKSYEQYF,TGTGCCAGCAGCAAAGGAGGCTCTAAGTCCTACGAGCAGTACTTC
TRBJ2-3,.,TRBD1,TRBV5-1,CASTPGQGAADTQYF,TGCGCCAGCACACCTGGACAGGGGGCTGCAGATACGCAGTATTTT
TRBJ2-7,.,TRBD1,TRBV6-1,CASSPKTGGGEQYF,TGTGCCAGCAGCCCTAAGACAGGGGGAGGGGAGCAGTACTTC
TRBJ2-7,.,TRBD1,TRBV28,CASSDWTGGREQYF,TGTGCCAGCAGCGACTGGACAGGGGGTCGGGAGCAGTACTTC
TRBJ1-5,.,.,TRBV18,CASRDSNQPQHF,TGTGCCAGCCGAGATAGCAATCAGCCCCAGCATTTT
TRBJ2-7,.,.,TRBV28,CATEVFDRSYEQYF,TGTGCCACCGAGGTCTTCGACAGAAGTTACGAGCAGTACTTC
TRBJ1-1,.,TRBD1,TRBV11-3,CASSRDRLNTEAFF,TGTGCCAGCAGCAGGGACAGGCTGAACACTGAAGCTTTCTTT
TRBJ2-3,.,TRBD2,TRBV6-1,CASSEGLAGTGTDTQYF,TGTGCCAGCAGTGAGGGACTAGCGGGAACCGGCACAGATACGCAGTATTTT
TRBJ2-7,.,.,TRBV27,CASSRMSPYEQYF,TGTGCCAGCAGTCGGATGTCCCCCTACGAGCAGTACTTC
TRBJ2-7,.,TRBD2,TRBV19,CASSIEAGVGYEQYF,TGTGCCAGTAGTATAGAAGCGGGAGTTGGTTACGAGCAGTACTTC
TRBJ2-5,.,TRBD1,TRBV29-1,CSVGQGRETQYF,TGCAGCGTGGGACAGGGGCGGGAGACCCAGTACTTC
TRBJ2-1,.,.,TRBV7-9,CASSLSGALLSEQFF,TGTGCCAGCAGCTTATCTGGGGCGCTCTTGAGTGAGCAGTTCTTC
TRBJ2-2,few,.,TRBV9,CASSVVSVPGELFF,TGTGCCAGCAGCGTAGTTTCAGTCCCCGGGGAGCTGTTTTTT
TRBJ1-5,.,.,TRBV7-2,CASSLMGSAGSQPQHF,TGTGCCAGCAGCTTAATGGGCAGCGCGGGGAGTCAGCCCCAGCATTTT